A selection of T cell receptor beta chains follows, all from one sample in a study of blood T cell repertoires in COVID-19. Repertoires were generated with immunoSEQ multiplex PCR, while TCRdb's copy carries only in-frame clones and drops some. This table holds around 59,000 clones, roughly four fifths found once. The sequenced sample consisted of peripheral blood. These receptor sequences come from a human donor in a cohort sampled during active COVID-19. The CDR3 runs from the conserved cysteine through the conserved F or W. Each record gives: clone size, V gene, J gene, CDR3 length, D gene, CDR3 DNA, CDR3 protein. The D gene is left open where the match is weak. The size field is filled for only some rows; it gives once, few, many or a size class.

>-|TRBV19|TRBJ2-5|15|-
TGTGCCAGTAGTACCCGCGGGGCAGACCAAGAGACCCAGTACTTC
CASSTRGADQETQYF
>-|TRBV5-6|TRBJ2-1|14|-
TGTGCCAGCAGCGGCCGGGACTGGTACAATGAGCAGTTCTTC
CASSGRDWYNEQFF
>once|TRBV4-1|TRBJ1-2|18|TRBD1
TGCGCCAGCAGCCACAGACCGGGACAGGGCACCGATAACTATGGCTACACCTTC
CASSHRPGQGTDNYGYTF
>few|TRBV5-1|TRBJ1-4|16|TRBD1
TGCGCCAGCAGCTTGGCCGGGACAGGGGCCCGCGAAAAACTGTTTTTT
CASSLAGTGAREKLFF
>-|TRBV7-2|TRBJ1-5|15|-
TGTGCCAGCAGCACCGGGTCCGCAAGCAATCAGCCCCAGCATTTT
CASSTGSASNQPQHF
>few|TRBV5-1|TRBJ2-7|15|-
TGCGCCAGCAGCTTGGGGGGGGAGACAACCCCAAGAAGGTACTTC
CASSLGGETTPRRYF
>once|TRBV18|TRBJ2-3|13|-
TGTGCCAGCTCACCGCAGGCCACAGATACGCAGTATTTT
CASSPQATDTQYF
>-|TRBV7-9|TRBJ2-3|14|TRBD2
TGTGCCAGCAGCCCGCAGGGAGGGGCGGGAACGCAGTATTTT
CASSPQGGAGTQYF
>once|TRBV19|TRBJ1-1|14|-
TGTGCCAGTAGTAGTAGAGACAGGAACACTGAAGCTTTCTTT
CASSSRDRNTEAFF
>once|TRBV2|TRBJ1-6|14|-
TGTGCCAGCAGTCCCCAGTCCAATAATTCACCCCTCCACTTT
CASSPQSNNSPLHF
>-|TRBV21-1|TRBJ2-2|18|-
TGTGCCAGCAGCACTACCCCAATGACAGCGCCGAACACCGGGGAGCTGTTTTTT
CASSTTPMTAPNTGELFF
>-|TRBV18|TRBJ2-3|16|-
TGTGCCAGCTCACCACCATCGGGACAAATCACAGATACGCAGTATTTT
CASSPPSGQITDTQYF
>-|TRBV11-2|TRBJ2-1|13|-
TGTGCCAGCAGCTTTGAGCGGAGGAATGAGCAGTTCTTC
CASSFERRNEQFF
>-|TRBV3-1/TRBV3-2|TRBJ2-1|15|-
TGTGCCAGCAGCCGGCAGGACTCGATCCGAAATGAGCAGTTCTTC
CASSRQDSIRNEQFF
>few|TRBV4-2|TRBJ1-2|14|TRBD1
TGTGCCAGCAGCACGACAGGGCTTAACTATGGCTACACCTTC
CASSTTGLNYGYTF
>-|TRBV2|TRBJ1-5|15|-
TGTGCCAGCAGTTCCGGGGGGCATAGCAATCAGCCCCAGCATTTT
CASSSGGHSNQPQHF
>-|TRBV4-2|TRBJ1-1|15|-
TGTGCCAGCAGCCAAGATGGGGGGTTAAGGACTGAAGCTTTCTTT
CASSQDGGLRTEAFF
>-|TRBV4-2|TRBJ2-6|19|TRBD2
TGTGCCAGCAGCCAGCCGGGACTAGTCGAAATTTCTGGGGCCAACGTCCTGACTTTC
CASSQPGLVEISGANVLTF
>-|TRBV6-2/TRBV6-3|TRBJ2-7|18|TRBD1
TGTGCCAGCAGTTACGGAGAAGGGGGCGTCCGACCTTCCTACGAGCAGTACTTC
CASSYGEGGVRPSYEQYF
>few|TRBV5-5|TRBJ2-1|15|-
TGTGCCAGCAGCTTGGATGCGGGACCCTCCAATGAGCAGTTCTTC
CASSLDAGPSNEQFF
>-|TRBV29-1|TRBJ1-1|14|TRBD1
TGCAGCGTTGTTAGAGGGGGCACGAACACTGAAGCTTTCTTT
CSVVRGGTNTEAFF
>-|TRBV2|TRBJ2-7|15|TRBD1
TGTGCCAGCAGTGAAACCGGGACAGGGCGATACGAGCAGTACTTC
CASSETGTGRYEQYF
>few|TRBV18|TRBJ2-1|12|-
TGTGCCAGCTCACTCCAGTCCCCCGAGCAGTTCTTC
CASSLQSPEQFF
>-|TRBV3-1/TRBV3-2|TRBJ1-2|15|TRBD1
TGTGCCAGCAGCCGGACCGGGACAGAAGTGTATGGCTACACCTTC
CASSRTGTEVYGYTF
>-|TRBV20-1|TRBJ2-5|13|-
TGCAGTGCTAGTCTGACTTATCAAGAGACCCAGTACTTC
CSASLTYQETQYF
>-|TRBV28|TRBJ1-1|17|-
TGTGCCAGCATCACCCCTGGGGCAGGCTTAATGAACACTGAAGCTTTCTTT
CASITPGAGLMNTEAFF
>-|TRBV4-3|TRBJ2-1|13|-
TGCGCCAGCAGCCAAGCCCCCTCCCATGAGCAGTTCTTC
CASSQAPSHEQFF
>-|TRBV3-1/TRBV3-2|TRBJ2-3|13|TRBD2
TGTGCCAGCAGCCTGAGGACTAGAGGCACGCAGTATTTT
CASSLRTRGTQYF
>-|TRBV27|TRBJ2-7|15|TRBD2
TGTGCCAGCAGCCATAAACCGGGGGGGCACTACGAGCAGTACTTC
CASSHKPGGHYEQYF
>-|TRBV6-2/TRBV6-3|TRBJ2-1|15|TRBD1
TGTGCCAGCAGTAAGAGACAGGGGCAGTACAATGAGCAGTTCTTC
CASSKRQGQYNEQFF
>-|TRBV7-9|TRBJ2-1|15|-
TGTGCCAGCAGCTTAGCGGCCTCGACCTACAATGAGCAGTTCTTC
CASSLAASTYNEQFF
>-|TRBV28|TRBJ1-5|15|TRBD1
TGTGCCAGCAGTCTCACAGGGGGCGGTAATCAGCCCCAGCATTTT
CASSLTGGGNQPQHF
>-|TRBV9|TRBJ2-1|16|-
TGTGCCAGCAGCGTAGAACACGTGGTGTCCTACAATGAGCAGTTCTTC
CASSVEHVVSYNEQFF
>-|TRBV7-3|TRBJ2-1|16|TRBD2
TGTGCCAGCAGCTCCGGACTAGCGGGAGGGCCGGTTGAGCAGTTCTTC
CASSSGLAGGPVEQFF
>-|TRBV6-6|TRBJ1-1|12|-
TGTGCCAGCAGCCTCCCGGGATCCGAAGCTTTCTTT
CASSLPGSEAFF